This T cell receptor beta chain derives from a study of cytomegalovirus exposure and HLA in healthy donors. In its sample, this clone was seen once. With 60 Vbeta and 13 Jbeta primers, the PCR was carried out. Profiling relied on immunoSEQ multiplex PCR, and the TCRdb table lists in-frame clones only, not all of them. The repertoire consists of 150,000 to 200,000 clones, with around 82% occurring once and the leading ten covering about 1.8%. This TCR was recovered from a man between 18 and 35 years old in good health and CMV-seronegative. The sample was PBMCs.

CDR3 in amino acids: CASSASIPWSSYYEQYF. DNA for the CDR3: TGTGCCAGCAGTGCAAGCATACCCTGGAGTAGTTACTACGAGCAGTACTTC. V is TRBV6-1 and J is TRBJ2-7; no definite D call. The CDR3 has 17 residues. Looked up from germline, CDR1 is MNHNS and CDR2 is SASEGT. Between the trimmed V and J ends, which lost 4 bases and 3 bases, there was a span of 22 bases.